These 16 T cell receptor beta chains came from one sample sequenced in a study of cytomegalovirus exposure and HLA in healthy donors. The PCR had 60 Vbeta and 13 Jbeta primers. Libraries were prepared by immunoSEQ multiplex PCR; TCRdb keeps only in-frame clonotypes and omits some of them. The sample totals 150,000 or so clones. Material: PBMCs. These TCRs come from a woman aged 45-59 years in good health and CMV-seronegative.

The chain employs TRBV7-2 and TRBJ1-3; 7 bases align to TRBD1. V shed 6 bases, J shed 9 bases, and the junction held 8 bases outside the gene matches. Germline CDR1 reads SGHTA; CDR2 reads FQGNSA. The CDR3 has 13 residues. This CDR3 reads CASRQIQGSTIYF. DNA of the CDR3: TGTGCCAGCAGACAAATACAGGGGAGCACCATATATTTT.

The V gene is TRBV5-1, the J gene TRBJ2-7, with TRBD1 identical over 7 bases. The CDR3 has 15 residues. Germline lookup yields CDR1 SGHRS and CDR2 YFSETQ. Trimming cost V 6 bases and J 5 bases; bases outside gene matches: 14. CDR3 DNA: TGCGCCAGCAAGACAACAGGGGCCCTAGAACACGAGCAGTACTTC. Translating gives CASKTTGALEHEQYF.

The J gene is TRBJ2-3, the V gene TRBV6-1; 7 bases agree with TRBD1. V trimming: 5 bases; J trimming: 4 bases; junction bases outside the gene matches: 9. The CDR3 covers 15 residues. The germline V gene has CDR1 MNHNS and CDR2 SASEGT. The CDR3 loop is CASSTGDRFPDTQYF. CDR3 nucleotides: TGTGCCAGCAGTACCGGGGACAGATTCCCAGATACGCAGTATTTT.

The chain joins TRBV9 to TRBJ2-1, with D possibly matching TRBD2 (6 bases). With 2 bases removed from V and 4 bases from J, the gap between germline ends came to 10 bases. In germline, CDR1 is SGDLS, CDR2 YYNGEE. CDR3 length equals 14 residues. The CDR3 is CASSVSGSYNEQFF. The CDR3 DNA reads TGTGCCAGCAGCGTTAGCGGTTCTTACAATGAGCAGTTCTTC.

The chain links TRBV19 to TRBJ2-3, with TRBD2 as a possible D gene (5 bases). The V gene lost 6 bases and the J gene lost 2 bases, with 12 bases spanning the gap. This CDR3 region has 14 residues. Germline V gene data show CDR1 as LNHDA and CDR2 as SQIVND (reference sequence). DNA of the CDR3: TGTGCCAGTAGCCCGGGATCTTTCACAGATACGCAGTATTTT. This gives the protein CASSPGSFTDTQYF.

The chain uses TRBV2 and TRBJ1-1; D might be TRBD1 (5 bases). CDR3 length: 14 amino acids. CDR1 and CDR2 from the germline V gene are SNHLY and FYNNEI. The V end lost 7 bases, the J end lost 0 bases, and 12 bases lay between the germline ends. The CDR3 protein is CASIKGALNTEAFF. CDR3 sequence (DNA): TGTGCCAGCATTAAAGGGGCCCTGAACACTGAAGCTTTCTTT.

The chain links TRBV11-1 to TRBJ2-1, with D maybe TRBD2 (6 bases). Trimming left V 5 bases short and J 4 bases short, with 6 bases between. Germline assignment: CDR1 SGHAT and CDR2 FQDESV (reference sequence). The CDR3 contains 12 residues. The CDR3 DNA reads TGTGCCAGCAGCGCGGGATACAATGAGCAGTTCTTC. It translates to CASSAGYNEQFF.

The CDR3 DNA reads as TGTGCCAGCAGCTTACCCATTAGCGGGACTAGCACAGATACGCAGTATTTT. It codes for CASSLPISGTSTDTQYF. This chain uses TRBV7-2 with TRBJ2-3, with 8 bases identical to TRBD2. Germline CDR1 and CDR2: SGHTA and FQGNSA. With V trimmed by 2 bases and J by 0 bases, 7 bases remained unmatched. The CDR3 is 17 residues long. Full variable domain (remainder filled in from reference TRBV7-2 and TRBJ2-3): GAGVSQSPSNKVTEKGKDVELRCDPISGHTALYWYRQSLGQGLEFLIYFQGNSAPDKSGLPSDRFSAERTGGSVSTLTIQRTQQEDSAVYLCASSLPISGTSTDTQYFGPGTRLTVL.

The J gene is TRBJ2-1, the V gene TRBV9; 7 nucleotides align to TRBD1. Germline V CDR1 and CDR2: SGDLS, YYNGEE. The CDR3 is 15 amino acids. With 2 bases clipped from V and 2 bases from J, the junction kept 4 bases outside the gene matches. The CDR3 is CASSVSRGPYNEQFF. The CDR3 DNA sequence: TGTGCCAGCAGCGTCTCTAGGGGGCCCTACAATGAGCAGTTCTTC.

The chain is built from TRBV28 and TRBJ1-5; possible D gene TRBD1, 5 bases. V was shortened by 2 bases and J by 2 bases, with 10 bases between the two germline ends. The V gene's germline CDR1 is MDHEN and CDR2 SYDVKM. CDR3 length: 15 amino acids. The CDR3 nucleotides are TGTGCCAGCAGTTTAGCAGGGATTGGCAATCAGCCCCAGCATTTT. Translation gives CASSLAGIGNQPQHF.

V usage is TRBV30 and J usage is TRBJ2-2, with 7 bases matching TRBD2. Losses at the gene ends were 0 bases for V and 6 bases for J; bases not matched to a gene: 1. The CDR3 spans 13 residues. Germline lookup yields CDR1 GTSNPN and CDR2 SVGIG (reference sequence). This chain's CDR3 is CAWSVRGAGELFF. As DNA, the CDR3 is TGTGCCTGGAGTGTACGGGGGGCCGGGGAGCTGTTTTTT.

The chain joins TRBV28 to TRBJ1-3; tentative D call: TRBD1 (5 bases). The CDR3 runs to 15 residues. V shed 7 bases and J shed 4 bases, with 17 bases lying between them. Germline V gene sequence: CDR1 MDHEN, CDR2 SYDVKM. The chain's CDR3 is CASISSGYGGNTIYF. The DNA of the CDR3 is TGTGCCAGCATCTCATCAGGGTACGGAGGAAACACCATATATTTT.

This chain links TRBV7-9 with TRBJ2-3; the match to TRBD2 covers 8 bases. The CDR3 is 15 amino acids. The germline V gene encodes CDR1 SEHNR and CDR2 FQNEAQ (reference sequence). V shed 5 bases and J 3 bases; nucleotides not matched to a gene: 7. In DNA, the CDR3 is TGTGCCAGCAGCATCCCAGCGGGAGAAACAGATACGCAGTATTTT. It encodes CASSIPAGETDTQYF.

This chain connects TRBV5-4 to TRBJ2-1; TRBD2 agrees at 14 bases. In germline, CDR1 is SGHNT, CDR2 YYREEE (reference sequence). V gave up 0 bases and J gave up 9 bases; unmatched junction bases: 5. The CDR3 runs 16 residues. In DNA form, the CDR3 reads TGTGCCAGCAGCTTGGGACTAGCGGGAGGGCCGGGTGAGCAGTTCTTC. It is translated as CASSLGLAGGPGEQFF. The full variable domain, in which reference TRBV5-4 and TRBJ2-1 provide the parts outside the CDR3, is ETGVTQSPTHLIKTRGQQVTLRCSSQSGHNTVSWYQQALGQGPQFIFQYYREEENGRGNFPPRFSGLQFPNYSSELNVNALELDDSALYLCASSLGLAGGPGEQFFGPGTRLTVL.

The chain carries TRBV7-2 and TRBJ2-7; TRBD2 is a possible D gene (5 bases). The length of the CDR3 is 14 residues. Trimming stripped 4 bases from V and 11 bases from J, with 21 bases between. Per germline, CDR1 SGHTA and CDR2 FQGNSA. The CDR3 nucleotides read TGTGCCAGCAGCTGGACGCGTTCGGGCGGGTCGGAGTACTTC. Translating gives CASSWTRSGGSEYF.

V usage is TRBV28 and J usage is TRBJ1-4; 7 bases align to TRBD1. The CDR3 is 15 residues long. The ends lost 2 bases at V and 8 bases at J; junction bases unmatched: 8. Per the germline V gene, CDR1 is MDHEN and CDR2 is SYDVKM. The CDR3 coding sequence is TGTGCCAGCAGTTTACGACAGGGAGACGAAGAAAAACTGTTTTTT. It translates to CASSLRQGDEEKLFF.